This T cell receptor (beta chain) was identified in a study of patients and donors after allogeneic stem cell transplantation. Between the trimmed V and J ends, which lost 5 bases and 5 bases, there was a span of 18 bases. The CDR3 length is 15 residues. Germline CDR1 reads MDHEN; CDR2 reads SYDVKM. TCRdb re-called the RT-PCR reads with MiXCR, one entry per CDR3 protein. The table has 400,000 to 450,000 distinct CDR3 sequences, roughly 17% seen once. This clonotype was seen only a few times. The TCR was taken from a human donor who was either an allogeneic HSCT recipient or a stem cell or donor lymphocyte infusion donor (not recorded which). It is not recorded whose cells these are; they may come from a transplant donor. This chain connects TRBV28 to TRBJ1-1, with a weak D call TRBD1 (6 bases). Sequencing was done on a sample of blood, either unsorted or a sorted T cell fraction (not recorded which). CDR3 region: CASSPEGGPWTEAFF. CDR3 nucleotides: TGTGCCAGCAGTCCTGAAGGGGGTCCTTGGACTGAAGCTTTCTTT.